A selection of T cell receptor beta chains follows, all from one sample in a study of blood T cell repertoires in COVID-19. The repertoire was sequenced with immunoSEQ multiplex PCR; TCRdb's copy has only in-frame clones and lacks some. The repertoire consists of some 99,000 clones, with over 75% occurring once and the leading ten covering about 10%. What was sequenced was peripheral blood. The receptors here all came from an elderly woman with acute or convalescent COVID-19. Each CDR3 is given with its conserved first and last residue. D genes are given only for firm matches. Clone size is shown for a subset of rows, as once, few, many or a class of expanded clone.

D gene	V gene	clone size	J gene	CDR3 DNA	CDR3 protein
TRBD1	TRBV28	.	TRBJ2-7	TGTGCCAGCCACGACAGGGGGCGCCCCTACGAGCAGTACTTC	CASHDRGRPYEQYF
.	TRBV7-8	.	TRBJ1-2	TGTGCCAGCAGCTTGACAGGTTTTGGGTTTGGTGGCTACACCTTC	CASSLTGFGFGGYTF
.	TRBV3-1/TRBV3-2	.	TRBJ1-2	TGTGCCAGCAGCCACTCGGGGGGGGCGAATGGCTACACCTTC	CASSHSGGANGYTF
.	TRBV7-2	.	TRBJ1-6	TGTGCCAGCAGCTCAGTACAGGGCATCCCCCGTCTTTCACCCCTCCACTTT	CASSSVQGIPRLSPLHF
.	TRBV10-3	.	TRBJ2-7	TGTGCCACACTACTAGGGGGGGGGTACGAGCAGTACTTC	CATLLGGGYEQYF
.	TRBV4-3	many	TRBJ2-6	TGCGCCAGCAGCCAAGATATAGCGCCTGATGGGGCCAACGTCCTGACTTTC	CASSQDIAPDGANVLTF
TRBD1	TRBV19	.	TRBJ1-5	TGTGCCAGTAGTATGTGGACAGGGGGACAGCCCCAGCATTTT	CASSMWTGGQPQHF
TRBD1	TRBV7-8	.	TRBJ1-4	TGTGCCAGCAGCTTACGGGACAGGAATGAAAAACTGTTTTTT	CASSLRDRNEKLFF
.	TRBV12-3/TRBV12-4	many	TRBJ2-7	TGTGCCAGCACCGCGGGGGCGTACGAGCAGTACTTC	CASTAGAYEQYF
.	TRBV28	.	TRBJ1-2	TGTGCCAGCTCGTCAGGGGCTAACTATGGCTACACCTTC	CASSSGANYGYTF
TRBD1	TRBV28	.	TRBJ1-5	TGTGCCAGCTCAGGACAGGGTAATCAGCCCCAGCATTTT	CASSGQGNQPQHF
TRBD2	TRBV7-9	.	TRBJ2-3	TGTGCCAGCAGCTTCGGGGAGGGTCGAACAGATACGCAGTATTTT	CASSFGEGRTDTQYF
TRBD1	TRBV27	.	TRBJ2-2	TGTGCCAGCAGACGACAGGGTTCTAACGGGGAGCTGTTTTTT	CASRRQGSNGELFF
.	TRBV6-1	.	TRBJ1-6	TGTGCCAGCAGTGAAGCAAACAGGAATAATTCACCCCTCCACTTT	CASSEANRNNSPLHF
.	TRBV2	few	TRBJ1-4	TGTGCCAGCAGTGACGGGGTGAATAATGAAAAACTGTTTTTT	CASSDGVNNEKLFF
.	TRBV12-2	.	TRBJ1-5	TGTGCAAGTCGCTTAGAGGGAAACAGGGGCCTCAATCAGCCCCAGCATTTT	CASRLEGNRGLNQPQHF
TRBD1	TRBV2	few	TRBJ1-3	TGTGCCAGCAAACAGGGGAACTCTGGAAACACCATATATTTT	CASKQGNSGNTIYF
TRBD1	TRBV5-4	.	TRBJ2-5	TGTGCCAGCAGCTCGACAGGGGGCTCTCCGGCCCAGTACTTC	CASSSTGGSPAQYF
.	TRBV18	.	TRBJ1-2	TGTGCCAGCTCACCACGAGAGGTGAACGGCTACACCTTC	CASSPREVNGYTF
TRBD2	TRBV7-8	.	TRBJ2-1	TGTGCCAGCAGCCGGGGACTAGCTAACAATGAGCAGTTCTTC	CASSRGLANNEQFF
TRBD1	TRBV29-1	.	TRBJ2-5	TGCAGCGTTGCGACAGGGGGTTACCAAGAGACCCAGTACTTC	CSVATGGYQETQYF
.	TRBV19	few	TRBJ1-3	TGTGCCAGTGTGCCGTTGCAGGGGACTGGAAACACCATATATTTT	CASVPLQGTGNTIYF
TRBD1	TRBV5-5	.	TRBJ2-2	TGTGCCAGCAGCCCTTCACAGGGGACGAACACCGGGGAGCTGTTTTTT	CASSPSQGTNTGELFF
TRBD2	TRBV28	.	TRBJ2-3	TGTGCCAGCAGCCGACCCGGGGAGGGGAGCACAGATACGCAGTATTTT	CASSRPGEGSTDTQYF
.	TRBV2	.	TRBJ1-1	TGTGCCAGCAGTGAAGCGCAGGGGCTATTGCTCTCGAACACTGAAGCTTTCTTT	CASSEAQGLLLSNTEAFF
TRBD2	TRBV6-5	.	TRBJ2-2	TGTGCCAGCAGTTGGGAGGGAGACAAAACCGGGGAGCTGTTTTTT	CASSWEGDKTGELFF
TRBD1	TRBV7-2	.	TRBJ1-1	TGTGCCAGCAGCTTTCGACAGGGGGCCCTCCGACTTCAGAACACTGAAGCTTTCTTT	CASSFRQGALRLQNTEAFF
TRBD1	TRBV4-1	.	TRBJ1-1	TGCGCCAGCAGCCAGGGCGACAGGGTGAACACTGAAGCTTTCTTT	CASSQGDRVNTEAFF
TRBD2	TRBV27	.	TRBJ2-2	TGTGCCAGCAGGGTAGCGGGGCACACCGGGGAGCTGTTTTTT	CASRVAGHTGELFF
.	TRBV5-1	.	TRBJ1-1	TGCGCCAGCAGCTTGGGGGCAGGGTTGAACACTGAAGCTTTCTTT	CASSLGAGLNTEAFF
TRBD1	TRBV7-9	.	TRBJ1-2	TGTGCCAGCAGCTTATCGGGACAGCGGAACTATGGCTACACCTTC	CASSLSGQRNYGYTF
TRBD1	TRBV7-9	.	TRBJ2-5	TGTGCCAGCAGCCGGACAGGGGATCAAGAGACCCAGTACTTC	CASSRTGDQETQYF
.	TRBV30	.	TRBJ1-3	TGTGCCTGGAGCTCCCGGGGGGGGGCCGGTAGAAACACCATATATTTT	CAWSSRGGAGRNTIYF
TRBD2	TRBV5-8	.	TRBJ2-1	TGTGCCAGCAGCCGCACTAGCGGGGGCTACAATGAGCAGTTCTTC	CASSRTSGGYNEQFF
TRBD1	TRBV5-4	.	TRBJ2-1	TGTGCCAGCAGCTTGGGACAGGGGACCTACAATGAGCAGTTCTTC	CASSLGQGTYNEQFF
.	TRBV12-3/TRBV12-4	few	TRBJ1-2	TGTGCCAGCAGTTACGACACACACCGTGGCTACACCTTC	CASSYDTHRGYTF
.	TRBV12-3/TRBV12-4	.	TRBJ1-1	TGTGCCAGCAGTTTGCGGGCAGACAAAGCTTTCTTT	CASSLRADKAFF
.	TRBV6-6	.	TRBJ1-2	TGTGCCAGCAGCAACCGGAACAGAGACTATGGCTACACCTTC	CASSNRNRDYGYTF
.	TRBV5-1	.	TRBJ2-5	TGCGCCAGCAGCTTGGGGGACATTATGGAGACCCAGTACTTC	CASSLGDIMETQYF
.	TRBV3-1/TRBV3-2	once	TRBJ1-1	TGTGCCAGCAGCCTCGAATATACCTCGAGCGTGCACACTGAAGCTTTCTTT	CASSLEYTSSVHTEAFF
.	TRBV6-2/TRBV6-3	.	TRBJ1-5	TGTGCCAGCAGTTATGAGAGGGGACTAGGTAATCAGCCCCAGCATTTT	CASSYERGLGNQPQHF
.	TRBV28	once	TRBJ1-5	TGTGCCAGCACCGCGGTGGGAGGCAATCAGCCCCAGCATTTT	CASTAVGGNQPQHF
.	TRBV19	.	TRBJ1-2	TGTGCCAGTAGTACCGTACAAAGGGAGAGGAATGGCTACACCTTC	CASSTVQRERNGYTF
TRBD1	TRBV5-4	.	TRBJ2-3	TGTGCCAGCACCAAGAGACAGGGGGCGGTTCCTAGCACAGATACGCAGTATTTT	CASTKRQGAVPSTDTQYF
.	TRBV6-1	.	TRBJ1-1	TGTGCCAGCAGTGAAGCCCGTGAAGCTTTCTTT	CASSEAREAFF
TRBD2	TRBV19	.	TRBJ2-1	TGTGCCAGTAGTTCGGGACTAGCGGGGGGTCAGCAGTTCTTC	CASSSGLAGGQQFF
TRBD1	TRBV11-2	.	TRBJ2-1	TGTGCCAGCAGCCAGGACAGGATTTCCTACAATGAGCAGTTCTTC	CASSQDRISYNEQFF
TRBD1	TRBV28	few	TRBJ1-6	TGTGCCAGCTTCCTGGGACAGCGAAATTCACCCCTCCACTTT	CASFLGQRNSPLHF
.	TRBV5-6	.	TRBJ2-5	TGTGCCAGCAGCTTGGTTGCGCAGGGGGGAGAGACCCAGTACTTC	CASSLVAQGGETQYF
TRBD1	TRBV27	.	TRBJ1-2	TGTGCCAGCAGTCCCCGGCCAGGGGGGCACTATGGCTACACCTTC	CASSPRPGGHYGYTF
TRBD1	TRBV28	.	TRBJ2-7	TGTGCCAGCAGTCCATGGGGACAGGGGGCATCCTACGAGCAGTACTTC	CASSPWGQGASYEQYF
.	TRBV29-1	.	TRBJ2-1	TGCAGCGCCCTCGCGGCCAGACTCCCGAACAATGAGCAGTTCTTC	CSALAARLPNNEQFF
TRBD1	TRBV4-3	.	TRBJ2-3	TGCGCCAGCAGCCAAGGCCGGACGGGACAGGGGACAGATACGCAGTATTTT	CASSQGRTGQGTDTQYF
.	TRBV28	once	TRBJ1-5	TGTGCCAGCAGTTTCCACGACAGTCATCAGCCCCAGCATTTT	CASSFHDSHQPQHF
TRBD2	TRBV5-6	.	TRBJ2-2	TGTGCCAGCAGCGCGGGGGACGGAGCCTCTTATTCGACCACCGGGGAGCTGTTTTTT	CASSAGDGASYSTTGELFF
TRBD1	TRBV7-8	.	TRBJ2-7	TGTGCCAGCAGCTTAGCCGGACAGGGCTACGAGCAGTACTTC	CASSLAGQGYEQYF
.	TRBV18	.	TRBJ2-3	TGTGCCAGCTCACCGGGCGGGGGCACAGATACGCAGTATTTT	CASSPGGGTDTQYF
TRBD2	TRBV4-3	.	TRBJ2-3	TGCGCCAGCAGCCAAGTTAGCGGGGGGGCCTTGGATACGCAGTATTTT	CASSQVSGGALDTQYF
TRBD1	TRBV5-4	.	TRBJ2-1	TGTGCCAGCAGCGGCGCCGGGACAGGGGTCAATGAGCAGTTCTTC	CASSGAGTGVNEQFF